These 23 T cell receptor beta chains originate from one sample sequenced in a study of somatic mutations in cytotoxic T cells in rheumatoid arthritis. The data were produced by immunoSEQ multiplex PCR, yet TCRdb's version contains in-frame clones alone and is incomplete. This sample has over 15,000 clones, with roughly nine tenths found just once. Sequencing used CD8+ T cells sorted from blood. All receptors derive from a man between 35 and 55 years old in good health.

The chain employs TRBV4-2 and TRBJ2-1; weak D call: TRBD2 (5 bases). The CDR3 has 17 residues. Germline values: CDR1 LGHNA, CDR2 YNFKEQ. Trimming took 3 bases from V and 4 from J, leaving 19 bases between them. CDR3 DNA: TGTGCCAGCAGCCAGTGGGAGACTAAAGGATATTACAATGAGCAGTTCTTC. Amino acids: CASSQWETKGYYNEQFF.

The chain carries TRBV6-1 and TRBJ1-1; D unresolved. The CDR3 contains 18 residues. The ends were cut back, 4 bases at V and 1 base at J, with 22 bases in the middle. CDR1 MNHNS and CDR2 SASEGT come from the germline V gene. The CDR3: CASSARSDGLLRNTEAFF. For the CDR3, the DNA is TGTGCCAGCAGTGCCCGGTCGGATGGATTACTTAGGAACACTGAAGCTTTCTTT.

The chain joins TRBV4-1 to TRBJ2-1; no reliable D call. Trimming cost V 4 bases and J 5 bases, with 18 bases left between them. CDR3 length: 16 amino acids. Germline V gene lookup returns CDR1 MGHRA and CDR2 YSYEKL. The DNA for the CDR3 is TGCGCCAGCAGCCCATACTCCCCCCAACGGGACAATGAGCAGTTCTTC. Residues: CASSPYSPQRDNEQFF.

This chain links TRBV7-9 with TRBJ2-1; D may match TRBD1 or TRBD2 (5 bases each). The germline CDR1 and CDR2 sequences are SEHNR and FQNEAQ (reference sequence). V gave up 5 bases and J gave up 9 bases, with 17 bases separating them. The CDR3 is 14 amino acids. The CDR3 coding sequence is TGTGCCAGCAGCCCTCCGGGACGACCGAGTGAGCAGTTCTTC. Amino acids: CASSPPGRPSEQFF.

The rearrangement links TRBV27 to TRBJ2-2; TRBD2 matches 10 bases. The CDR3 consists of 15 residues. Germline CDR1 and CDR2: MNHEY and SMNVEV (reference sequence). V lost 6 bases, J lost 6 bases, and 7 bases stayed unmatched. The CDR3 is CASRPGTSVSGELFF. In DNA form, the CDR3 reads TGTGCCAGCAGACCCGGGACTAGCGTGTCCGGGGAGCTGTTTTTT.

The J gene is TRBJ1-1, the V gene TRBV27, with no clear D. V was trimmed by 3 bases and J by 2 bases, leaving 7 bases between them. Germline V lookup: CDR1 MNHEY, CDR2 SMNVEV (reference sequence). This CDR3 spans 13 amino acids. The CDR3 loop reads CASSLGPNTEAFF. CDR3 nucleotides: TGTGCCAGCAGTTTGGGCCCCAACACTGAAGCTTTCTTT.

Only a few counts were recorded for this clone. The chain employs TRBV9 and TRBJ2-1; 7 bases line up with TRBD2. CDR1 and CDR2 (germline): SGDLS, YYNGEE. The CDR3 spans 15 residues. Trimming cost V 3 bases and J 2 bases; bases outside gene matches: 5. The CDR3 bases are TGTGCCAGCAGCGACGTCGGGACTACCTACAATGAGCAGTTCTTC. This sequence encodes CASSDVGTTYNEQFF.

The rearrangement joins TRBV6-1 to TRBJ1-1; D gene ambiguous. This CDR3 has 16 residues. V was pared by 3 bases and J by 3 bases, with 17 bases between. Germline CDR1 reads MNHNS; CDR2 reads SASEGT. DNA for the CDR3: TGTGCCAGCAGTGACCGGGCCCCCCTCACGGACACTGAAGCTTTCTTT. This codes for CASSDRAPLTDTEAFF.

This rearrangement joins TRBV13 to TRBJ1-2, with D hard to call. The CDR3 has 13 residues. Germline assignment: CDR1 PRHDT and CDR2 FYEKMQ (reference sequence). V was cut by 5 bases and J by 8 bases, with 15 bases left in between. The CDR3 DNA sequence: TGTGCCAGCAGCCATCGTCCCCCTCGGGGCTACACCTTC. Translation gives CASSHRPPRGYTF.

V is TRBV25-1 and J is TRBJ2-2; D gene uncertain. Germline CDR1 is MGHDK and CDR2 is SYGVNS. This CDR3 has 11 amino acids. V was cut by 5 bases and J by 4 bases, with 2 bases left in between. The chain's CDR3 is CASSITGELFF. The CDR3 nucleotides read TGTGCCAGCAGTATCACCGGGGAGCTGTTTTTT.

The chain couples TRBV27 to TRBJ2-1; D might be TRBD2 (6 bases). Germline V gene data show CDR1 as MNHEY and CDR2 as SMNVEV (reference sequence). This CDR3 is 14 amino acids long. Trimming removed 3 bases at V and 6 bases at J, with 12 bases between. This chain's CDR3 is CASSFTLAANEQFF. CDR3 DNA: TGTGCCAGCAGTTTCACACTAGCAGCCAATGAGCAGTTCTTC.

The chain uses TRBV27 and TRBJ1-2, with a weak D call TRBD1 (5 bases). This CDR3 spans 17 amino acids. The V and J ends lost 0 bases and 4 bases respectively, with 18 bases between them. CDR1 MNHEY and CDR2 SMNVEV come from the germline V gene (reference sequence). CDR3 residues: CASSLSRRGALLYGYTF. In DNA form, the CDR3 reads TGTGCCAGCAGTTTATCGCGGAGAGGGGCTTTGCTCTATGGCTACACCTTC.

The rearrangement uses TRBV5-5 and TRBJ2-7; D is unclear. Trimming shortened V by 2 bases and J by 3 bases, and 3 bases separated the two germline ends. The CDR3 runs to 11 residues. Germline CDR1 SGHKS, CDR2 YYEKEE (reference sequence). CDR3: CASSLNYEQYF. The CDR3, as DNA: TGTGCCAGCAGCTTAAACTACGAGCAGTACTTC.

The rearrangement uses TRBV4-1 and TRBJ2-2; 7 bases align to TRBD2. Losses at the gene ends were 0 bases for V and 4 bases for J; bases not matched to a gene: 11. Looked up from germline, CDR1 is MGHRA and CDR2 is YSYEKL. This CDR3 comprises 18 residues. CDR3 loop: CASSQEFGGGSGTGELFF. CDR3 in DNA: TGCGCCAGCAGCCAAGAATTCGGCGGCGGGAGTGGCACCGGGGAGCTGTTTTTT.

The chain is built from TRBV7-9 and TRBJ2-5; 10 bases fit TRBD1. Matching the DNA end better, TRBJ2-7 makes the J call doubtful. CDR1 SEHNR and CDR2 FQNEAQ come from the germline V gene (reference sequence). The CDR3 loop spans 14 amino acids. The CDR3 sequence is CASSLTGGGYEQYF. For the CDR3, the DNA is TGTGCCAGCAGCTTGACAGGGGGCGGGTACGAGCAGTACTTC.

This clone was seen only once. V and J are TRBV6-5 and TRBJ1-1, with D unclear. The CDR3 is made up of 14 amino acids. Looked up from germline, CDR1 is MNHEY and CDR2 is SVGAGI. The V end was cut by 0 bases, the J end by 2 bases, with 7 bases between. As DNA, the CDR3 is TGTGCCAGCAGTTACTCGAGTGCAAACACTGAAGCTTTCTTT. Translated: CASSYSSANTEAFF.

The chain combines TRBV7-3 with TRBJ1-1; 7 bases are shared with TRBD1. The CDR3 sequence is 16 residues long. Germline V gene sequence: CDR1 SGHTA, CDR2 FQGTGA. V shed 5 bases, J shed 1 base, and the junction held 10 bases outside the gene matches. The CDR3 sequence is CASSKGQFSPNTEAFF. The CDR3 DNA follows: TGTGCCAGCAGCAAGGGACAGTTTTCCCCGAACACTGAAGCTTTCTTT.

CDR3 region: CASSLLDREVYGYTF. DNA of the CDR3: TGTGCCAGCAGTTTATTGGATAGGGAAGTTTACGGCTACACCTTC. The chain employs TRBV28 and TRBJ1-2; no clear D gene. The CDR3 is 15 residues long. Between the trimmed V and J ends, which lost 1 base and 8 bases, there was a span of 17 bases. The germline CDR1 and CDR2 sequences are MDHEN and SYDVKM.

The J gene is TRBJ2-5, the V gene TRBV5-1, with 7 bases lining up with TRBD1. Germline CDR1 and CDR2: SGHRS and YFSETQ. The CDR3 has 17 residues. With 1 base clipped from V and 1 base from J, the junction kept 10 bases outside the gene matches. The CDR3 here is CASSLRWVRGTQETQYF. As DNA, the CDR3 is TGCGCCAGCAGCTTGAGGTGGGTCAGGGGGACCCAAGAGACCCAGTACTTC. The full variable domain, its missing parts supplied by reference TRBV5-1 and TRBJ2-5, is KAGVTQTPRYLIKTRGQQVTLSCSPISGHRSVSWYQQTPGQGLQFLFEYFSETQRNKGNFPGRFSGRQFSNSRSEMNVSTLELGDSALYLCASSLRWVRGTQETQYFGPGTRLLVL.

The V and J genes are TRBV5-5 and TRBJ1-2; tentatively, D is TRBD1 (5 bases). Germline V gives CDR1 SGHKS, CDR2 YYEKEE (reference sequence). The V and J ends lost 6 bases and 1 base respectively, with 19 bases between them. CDR3 length: 16 residues. The CDR3 region is CASTRVEGRHNYGYTF. For the CDR3, the DNA is TGTGCCAGCACCCGGGTGGAGGGGAGGCATAACTATGGCTACACCTTC.

This rearrangement joins TRBV6-1 to TRBJ2-2; D gene ambiguous. Germline V gene lookup returns CDR1 MNHNS and CDR2 SASEGT. With 3 bases removed from V and 3 bases from J, the gap between germline ends came to 8 bases. The CDR3 spans 14 residues. CDR3: CASSDYLHTGELFF. In DNA, the CDR3 is TGTGCCAGCAGTGATTATCTGCACACCGGGGAGCTGTTTTTT.

The V gene is TRBV28, the J gene TRBJ2-2; no clear D gene. From germline, CDR1 is MDHEN and CDR2 SYDVKM. The V end was cut by 1 base, the J end by 4 bases, with 19 bases between. The CDR3 is 18 amino acids. The CDR3: CASSLFPSGSRPTGELFF. CDR3 bases: TGTGCCAGCAGTTTATTCCCCTCAGGATCAAGACCCACCGGGGAGCTGTTTTTT.

This rearrangement joins TRBV7-9 to TRBJ2-7; TRBD2 is a possible D gene (7 bases). The germline V gene has CDR1 SEHNR and CDR2 FQNEAQ (reference sequence). V lost 1 base to trimming and J lost 3 bases, with 10 bases between them. This CDR3 is built from 14 residues. The CDR3 is CASSLGGGHYEQYF. The CDR3 coding sequence is TGTGCCAGCAGCTTAGGCGGGGGACACTACGAGCAGTACTTC.